Listed below are T cell receptor beta chains from one sample, sequenced in a study of blood T cell repertoires in COVID-19. Generated by immunoSEQ multiplex PCR, the TCRdb table keeps only in-frame clones and is missing some. The table includes roughly 30,000 clones, approximately 84% detected once. The source material was peripheral blood. Source of these receptors: a man of 80 years or more with active COVID-19. Both conserved end residues are part of each CDR3. Fields, in order: V gene, clone size, J gene, CDR3 length, D gene, CDR3 protein, CDR3 DNA. D genes are given only for firm matches. Not all rows give a size; the values are once, few, many and, for expanded clones, a class.

TRBV18,NA,TRBJ1-4,14,NA,CASSPRQDPEKLFF,TGTGCCAGCTCACCACGACAGGACCCGGAAAAACTGTTTTTT
TRBV12-3/TRBV12-4,NA,TRBJ1-1,13,NA,CASAGRWNTEAFF,TGTGCCAGCGCGGGACGGTGGAACACTGAAGCTTTCTTT
TRBV10-3,once,TRBJ2-7,16,TRBD2,CAISESGVAGSHEQYF,TGTGCCATCAGTGAGTCGGGGGTAGCGGGGTCCCACGAGCAGTACTTC
TRBV20-1,NA,TRBJ2-1,14,TRBD2,CSASLGLAGGEQFF,TGCAGTGCTAGTTTAGGACTAGCGGGGGGTGAGCAGTTCTTC
TRBV27,NA,TRBJ2-7,13,TRBD2,CASRRGGRYEQYF,TGTGCCAGCAGGCGGGGGGGCCGTTACGAGCAGTACTTC
TRBV2,NA,TRBJ2-3,15,NA,CASRSRVLPSDTQYF,TGTGCCAGCAGATCGAGGGTTTTACCTTCAGATACGCAGTATTTT
TRBV19,NA,TRBJ2-2,17,TRBD2,CASARSSGGETAGELFF,TGTGCCAGCGCTCGGAGTAGCGGGGGGGAGACTGCCGGGGAGCTGTTTTTT
TRBV4-1,NA,TRBJ1-2,16,TRBD1,CASSQDTGTGRYGYTF,TGCGCCAGCAGCCAAGATACCGGGACAGGGAGATATGGCTACACCTTC
TRBV18,NA,TRBJ2-4,13,NA,CASSPVPGDIQYF,TGTGCCAGCTCACCAGTTCCGGGAGACATTCAGTACTTC
TRBV5-1,NA,TRBJ2-7,14,NA,CASSNRQGQGEQYF,TGCGCCAGCAGCAATCGTCAGGGCCAAGGGGAGCAGTACTTC
TRBV9,NA,TRBJ1-2,14,TRBD1,CASSNRQGNYGYTF,TGTGCCAGCAGCAACCGACAGGGGAACTATGGCTACACCTTC
TRBV19,NA,TRBJ2-3,16,NA,CASSMLAGDGTDTQYF,TGTGCCAGTAGTATGCTTGCAGGGGACGGCACAGATACGCAGTATTTT
TRBV5-1,once,TRBJ2-6,17,TRBD1,CASSPWTGEVGANVLTF,TGCGCCAGCAGTCCCTGGACAGGGGAGGTTGGGGCCAACGTCCTGACTTTC
TRBV5-6,NA,TRBJ2-7,15,NA,CASSSNPGISYEQYF,TGTGCCAGCAGCTCTAACCCAGGTATCAGCTACGAGCAGTACTTC
TRBV29-1,NA,TRBJ2-2,14,NA,CSVGTARASGELFF,TGCAGCGTTGGGACGGCGAGGGCGAGCGGGGAGCTGTTTTTT
TRBV19,NA,TRBJ2-2,15,NA,CASSPRYSNTGELFF,TGTGCCAGTAGTCCCCGATACTCGAACACCGGGGAGCTGTTTTTT
TRBV9,few,TRBJ1-1,13,NA,CASARDSWTEAFF,TGTGCCAGCGCACGGGACTCCTGGACTGAAGCTTTCTTT
TRBV6-5,NA,TRBJ1-5,14,NA,CASGVVGGNQPQHF,TGTGCCAGTGGAGTGGTGGGCGGGAATCAGCCCCAGCATTTT
TRBV5-6,NA,TRBJ1-3,12,NA,CASSFGGNTIYF,TGTGCCAGCAGCTTCGGTGGAAACACCATATATTTT
TRBV4-1,NA,TRBJ2-4,14,TRBD1,CASSRTGTKNIQYF,TGCGCCAGCAGCCGGACAGGGACCAAAAACATTCAGTACTTC
TRBV15,NA,TRBJ1-4,14,TRBD1,CATSRDRLNEKLFF,TGTGCCACCAGTCGGGACAGGCTTAATGAAAAACTGTTTTTT
TRBV2,once,TRBJ1-1,13,NA,CASTPGEETEAFF,TGTGCCAGCACACCGGGAGAAGAGACTGAAGCTTTCTTT
TRBV10-2,NA,TRBJ1-5,16,NA,CASSRTGTPNNQPQHF,TGCGCCAGCAGTCGCACCGGGACACCTAACAATCAGCCCCAGCATTTT
TRBV4-1,NA,TRBJ1-3,17,NA,CASSQGIGGARGNTIYF,TGCGCCAGCAGCCAAGGAATAGGCGGAGCCCGGGGAAACACCATATATTTT
TRBV6-5,NA,TRBJ1-1,11,NA,CASTRFTEAFF,TGTGCCAGCACCCGTTTCACTGAAGCTTTCTTT
TRBV27,NA,TRBJ2-2,14,NA,CASSRRGGTGELFF,TGTGCCAGCAGTCGCAGGGGTGGCACCGGGGAGCTGTTTTTT
TRBV7-2,NA,TRBJ1-5,17,TRBD1,CASSPVTGTGTNQPQHF,TGTGCCAGCAGCCCAGTCACCGGGACAGGGACCAATCAGCCCCAGCATTTT
TRBV5-1,NA,TRBJ2-7,14,TRBD1,CASSLTGGADEQYF,TGCGCCAGCAGCTTGACAGGGGGCGCGGACGAGCAGTACTTC
TRBV3-1/TRBV3-2,few,TRBJ2-3,17,TRBD2,CASSQASRGVVSDTQYF,TGTGCCAGCAGCCAAGCGAGTCGGGGGGTAGTCTCAGATACGCAGTATTTT
TRBV18,NA,TRBJ2-7,16,TRBD1,CASSPLGTGSSYEQYF,TGTGCCAGCTCACCCCTCGGGACAGGGAGCTCCTACGAGCAGTACTTC
TRBV5-1,once,TRBJ2-7,16,TRBD1,CASSLGQGDLRDEQYF,TGCGCCAGCAGCTTGGGACAGGGGGATCTCCGGGACGAGCAGTACTTC
TRBV6-5,NA,TRBJ1-3,15,NA,CASSWRRAAGNTIYF,TGTGCCAGCAGTTGGAGGCGGGCGGCTGGAAACACCATATATTTT
TRBV7-8,NA,TRBJ1-2,20,TRBD1,CASSRGVNGTGGRKNYGYTF,TGTGCCAGCAGCCGAGGGGTCAACGGGACAGGGGGCCGTAAGAACTATGGCTACACCTTC
TRBV4-2,NA,TRBJ1-4,16,NA,CASSQGTAATNEKLFF,TGTGCCAGCAGCCAGGGGACTGCTGCAACTAATGAAAAACTGTTTTTT
TRBV2,NA,TRBJ1-1,19,TRBD1,CASSELANRGPPWDTEAFF,TGTGCCAGCAGTGAATTGGCAAACAGGGGTCCGCCTTGGGACACTGAAGCTTTCTTT
TRBV19,NA,TRBJ2-5,13,NA,CASTGSAQETQYF,TGTGCCAGTACCGGCAGCGCCCAAGAGACCCAGTACTTC
TRBV6-5,NA,TRBJ2-6,15,NA,CASSGRASGANVLTF,TGTGCCAGCTCAGGGCGCGCTTCTGGGGCCAACGTCCTGACTTTC
TRBV5-4,NA,TRBJ1-2,16,TRBD1,CASSLVTGRANYGYTF,TGTGCCAGCAGCTTGGTGACAGGGCGAGCTAACTATGGCTACACCTTC
TRBV7-2,NA,TRBJ1-6,17,TRBD1,CASSLVVRGTYNSPLHF,TGTGCCAGCAGCTTAGTAGTCAGGGGGACTTATAATTCACCCCTCCACTTT
TRBV3-1/TRBV3-2,once,TRBJ1-5,15,NA,CASSPAHRSNQPQHF,TGTGCCAGCAGCCCTGCTCACAGAAGCAATCAGCCCCAGCATTTT
TRBV30,NA,TRBJ1-1,13,NA,CAWSGRVDTEAFF,TGTGCCTGGAGTGGCAGGGTGGACACTGAAGCTTTCTTT
TRBV27,NA,TRBJ1-2,14,TRBD1,CASSQNDRGYGYTF,TGTGCCAGCAGTCAAAACGACAGGGGCTATGGCTACACCTTC
TRBV19,NA,TRBJ2-1,15,NA,CASGKGPSSYNEQFF,TGTGCCAGTGGGAAGGGGCCGAGCTCCTACAATGAGCAGTTCTTC
TRBV2,NA,TRBJ2-1,11,TRBD2,CASGVRGGQFF,TGTGCCAGTGGGGTCCGGGGGGGGCAGTTCTTC
TRBV5-6,NA,TRBJ2-1,15,TRBD2,CASSFGRSTYNEQFF,TGTGCCAGCAGCTTCGGGAGGTCCACCTACAATGAGCAGTTCTTC
TRBV29-1,NA,TRBJ1-1,12,NA,CSVGRQNTEAFF,TGCAGCGTTGGTCGACAGAACACTGAAGCTTTCTTT
TRBV3-1/TRBV3-2,once,TRBJ1-1,14,TRBD1,CASSSQGARTEAFF,TGTGCCAGCAGCTCTCAGGGGGCGCGAACTGAAGCTTTCTTT
TRBV29-1,NA,TRBJ2-7,16,TRBD1,CSVAPGQGFKSYEQYF,TGCAGCGTCGCCCCGGGACAGGGGTTTAAGTCTTACGAGCAGTACTTC
TRBV19,NA,TRBJ1-2,14,NA,CASRTGIQNYGYTF,TGTGCCAGTAGAACAGGGATTCAAAACTATGGCTACACCTTC
TRBV11-2,NA,TRBJ2-5,15,NA,CASRIVRSLGETQYF,TGTGCCAGCAGAATAGTTCGTAGCCTCGGGGAGACCCAGTACTTC
TRBV10-2,NA,TRBJ1-5,16,NA,CASSEPGSGEGQPQHF,TGCGCCAGCAGTGAACCAGGCTCCGGGGAGGGTCAGCCCCAGCATTTT
TRBV6-6,NA,TRBJ2-7,15,TRBD1,CASRRLGTGYHEQYF,TGTGCCAGCAGACGACTCGGGACAGGGTACCACGAGCAGTACTTC
TRBV7-5,NA,TRBJ2-5,16,NA,CVRSLRSSGCQETQYF,TGTGTCAGAAGCTTAAGATCTAGCGGGTGCCAAGAGACCCAGTACTTC
TRBV27,NA,TRBJ1-5,14,TRBD1,CASSSDRGNQPQHF,TGTGCCAGCAGCTCGGACAGGGGCAATCAGCCCCAGCATTTT
TRBV5-6,few,TRBJ2-1,15,TRBD2,CASSPGLAGGDEQFF,TGTGCCAGCAGCCCTGGACTAGCGGGGGGCGATGAGCAGTTCTTC
TRBV5-6,NA,TRBJ2-5,14,NA,CASSLIQSQETQYF,TGTGCCAGCAGCTTGATACAGTCCCAAGAGACCCAGTACTTC
TRBV18,NA,TRBJ2-3,17,TRBD2,CASSPPNRGSGADTQYF,TGTGCCAGCTCACCACCGAACCGTGGTAGCGGGGCTGATACGCAGTATTTT